This TCR beta chain stems from a study of molecular identifiers for immune sequencing clone quantification (dated by TCRdb to the late 2010s). Describing the broader study: In a replicate experiment, RNA from approximately 22,000 or 94,000 naive CD8 T cells was split into five aliquots, four of which were sequenced. The study was a methods study using CD8 T cells to benchmark molecular-identifier clustering-based TCR repertoire sequencing (MIDCIRS) and TCR RNA copy counting.

Libraries of naive CD8 T cells were built from approximately 20,000 to 980,000 sorted cells, with 10%, 30% or 50% of the purified RNA used. Naive CD8 T cells, defined as CD8+CD4-CCR7+CD45RA+, were FACS-sorted into RLT Plus buffer on a BD FACSAria II. Approximately eleven TCR copies' worth of Jurkat RNA were spiked into 20,000-1,000,000 naive CD8 T cell samples to test detection sensitivity. CD8 T cells were enriched with RosetteSep CD8+ T Cell Enrichment Cocktail and Ficoll-Paque, followed by ACK red cell lysis. This clonotype has only a few counts. This clone's antigen is unknown. The input lacks base qualities; no much larger clone sits a single base away. According to the germline V gene, CDR1 reads SGHTA and CDR2 reads FQGNSA. Trimming takes 5 bases from V and 0 bases from J, and the germline ends sit 20 bases apart. The CDR3 spans 18 residues, from the cysteine through the phenylalanine. CDR3 DNA only is kept here, 54 bases in frame from base 1.

The protocol used for the library was PCR. The instrument given in TCRdb is NextSeq 500. Preparation of bulk TCR libraries followed a previously described approach, with the TCR primers listed in Table S5. Purification of total RNA was performed with the Qiagen AllPrep DNA/RNA kit. Before analysis, reads from multiple sequencing runs of the same library were pooled. Processing in the source paper ran as follows. Only reads with exact TCR constant sequence were kept, trimmed to 150 nt, and grouped by their 12-nt molecular barcodes. Reads inside each barcode group were sub-clustered using a 15% Levenshtein threshold, and a quality-weighted consensus sequence was constructed for each RNA molecule. Non-functional sequences were discarded, and so were lower-count sequences lying one edit away from another sequence. Based on a fit of two negative binomial distributions, barcode sub-clusters having less than 20% of the maximum read count were discarded. TCRdb took the public reads, trimmed them with fastp at Q25, ran MiXCR for clone calling and kept in-frame beta chains. Records with the same CDR3 protein are collapsed into one entry carrying the most frequent genes and DNA. These V and J calls rely on TCRdb rather than the paper's analysis. Present in this sample are about 630,000 distinct CDR3 sequences, around 25% of which were seen just once. The ten largest account for 0.78% of the sample.

General study outcomes and caveats: About 2.9 recovered TCR RNA copies per cell were obtained by modeling, versus roughly 10 by digital PCR, implying a capture efficiency of about 30%. When barcode sub-clustering was omitted, TCR diversity was inflated by chimeric consensus sequences, with chimeras reaching as high as 47%. Spiked-in Jurkat TCR RNA equal to a single cell's worth was reported to be detectable even within 1,100,000 naive CD8 T cells. The sizes of highly expanded clones could end up underestimated when identical TCR molecules share a barcode. In CMV-specific effector cells, clones with more than 20 RNA copies accounted for over 98% of molecules, whereas in naive cells such clones accounted for under 1%. The naive libraries included spiked-in Jurkat TCR RNA (under eleven copies' worth), and this Jurkat TCR RNA is not part of the donor repertoire.

The sequence was collected from a human donor in good health. Some libraries in this study had Jurkat cell RNA spiked in. The specimen was naive CD8+ T cells from blood, with Jurkat cell RNA spiked in. Reading the label with the study, this specimen's cell subset or site is: FACS-sorted CD8+CD4-CCR7+CD45RA+ naive T cells. Recombination joined TRBV7-2 with TRBJ2-1; a tentative D match to TRBD2 spans 5 bases. The DNA is TGTGCCAGCAGCGCGTGGGTGTCACCGGGGAGCTCCTACAATGAGCAGTTCTTC. It translates as CASSAWVSPGSSYNEQFF.